The clone carrying this TCR beta chain was recorded many times. The sample belongs to a study of T cells in Graves' hyperthyroidism and ophthalmopathy. RNA transcripts yielded amplified TCR beta CDR3 regions. With the HTBI primer set, the TCR CDR3 went through a first round of RT-PCR. TCRdb re-called the multiplex PCR reads through MiXCR, storing one row per CDR3 protein. The sample shows about half a million distinct CDR3 sequences, 20% of them seen only once. Individuals with ophthalmopathy presented a Clinical Activity Score of at least 3, a NOSPECS grade of at least 4 and a duration under 3 months. Fresh peripheral blood, roughly 10 ml of it, supplied the PBMCs. From germline, CDR1 is KGHSH and CDR2 LQKENI. The V end lost 6 bases, the J end lost 4 bases, and 12 bases lay between the germline ends. The CDR3 sequence is 13 residues long.

Material: blood. This chain connects TRBV18 to TRBJ1-2, with D tentatively TRBD1 (5 bases). This TCR was recovered from a man aged 35 to 55 with Graves' ophthalmopathy. CDR3 in amino acids: CASSLGAGYGYTF. DNA for the CDR3: TGTGCCAGCTCCCTCGGGGCAGGCTATGGCTACACCTTC.